A selection of T cell receptor beta chains follows, all from one sample in a study of Tregs in tolerant kidney transplant recipients. TCRdb's copy holds only in-frame clones and misses some; the assay was immunoSEQ multiplex PCR. This sample has tens of thousands of clones, with roughly 85% found just once. The material sequenced was Tregs from blood, taken before the transplant. These receptor sequences come from a human donor who received a combined kidney and bone marrow transplant. CDR3s include the opening cysteine and the closing phenylalanine or tryptophan. Each record gives: CDR3 DNA, CDR3 protein, clone size, CDR3 length, D gene, V gene, J gene. D genes are given only for firm matches. The listing skips clone size in some rows; elsewhere it reads once, few, many or a size class.

CDR3nt: TGTGCCACCGCTGCTGGGGGGTACGAGCAGTACTTC; CDR3aa: CATAAGGYEQYF; abundance: few; len: 12; d_gene: .; v_gene: TRBV2; j_gene: TRBJ2-7
CDR3nt: TGTGCCAGCAGCTACGCCGGGACGGCTACTAACACTGAAGCTTTCTTT; CDR3aa: CASSYAGTATNTEAFF; abundance: once; len: 16; d_gene: .; v_gene: TRBV7-2; j_gene: TRBJ1-1
CDR3nt: TGCGCCAGCAGCCCCGAACTAGCGGGGTCTTCGCATGAGCAGTTCTTC; CDR3aa: CASSPELAGSSHEQFF; abundance: .; len: 16; d_gene: TRBD2; v_gene: TRBV5-1; j_gene: TRBJ2-1
CDR3nt: TGTGCCAGCAGCTTAGATGTGGACACTGAAGCTTTCTTT; CDR3aa: CASSLDVDTEAFF; abundance: .; len: 13; d_gene: .; v_gene: TRBV7-2; j_gene: TRBJ1-1
CDR3nt: TGTGCCAGTCGGGCAGGGCCAACCCTGATGAACACTGAAGCTTTCTTT; CDR3aa: CASRAGPTLMNTEAFF; abundance: .; len: 16; d_gene: .; v_gene: TRBV19; j_gene: TRBJ1-1
CDR3nt: TGCGCCAGCAGCCAAGATAATAGCGGGGGCCGGGTTGGGCAGTTCTTC; CDR3aa: CASSQDNSGGRVGQFF; abundance: .; len: 16; d_gene: TRBD2; v_gene: TRBV4-1; j_gene: TRBJ2-1
CDR3nt: TGTGCCAGCAGTTCCCTAGCGGTGAGCAACTTCGGTGGCTACACCTTC; CDR3aa: CASSSLAVSNFGGYTF; abundance: .; len: 16; d_gene: .; v_gene: TRBV28; j_gene: TRBJ1-2
CDR3nt: TGTGCCAGCAGGGGGGACAGGGAGGCAGCTTTCTTT; CDR3aa: CASRGDREAAFF; abundance: few; len: 12; d_gene: TRBD1; v_gene: TRBV2; j_gene: TRBJ1-1
CDR3nt: TGTGCCAGCAGCTTAAGATTCCAGGGCCCAAGCTCTGGAAACACCATATATTTT; CDR3aa: CASSLRFQGPSSGNTIYF; abundance: once; len: 18; d_gene: .; v_gene: TRBV7-2; j_gene: TRBJ1-3
CDR3nt: TGCAGTGCTAGGGGGGAGTACGAGCAGTACTTC; CDR3aa: CSARGEYEQYF; abundance: .; len: 11; d_gene: .; v_gene: TRBV20-1; j_gene: TRBJ2-7
CDR3nt: TGTGCCAGCAGTCGGGTCCAGCCCCAGCATTTT; CDR3aa: CASSRVQPQHF; abundance: .; len: 11; d_gene: .; v_gene: TRBV28; j_gene: TRBJ1-5
CDR3nt: TGTGCCAGCACCCGCCTCGGGGGGTATGGCTACACCTTC; CDR3aa: CASTRLGGYGYTF; abundance: few; len: 13; d_gene: .; v_gene: TRBV7-2; j_gene: TRBJ1-2
CDR3nt: TGTGCCAGCAGCGACCTCCGGTCTGGAAACACCATATATTTT; CDR3aa: CASSDLRSGNTIYF; abundance: .; len: 14; d_gene: .; v_gene: TRBV7-2; j_gene: TRBJ1-3
CDR3nt: TGCGCCAGCAGCCAAGATAGGGCTAGCAGCGTCTACGAGCAGTACTTC; CDR3aa: CASSQDRASSVYEQYF; abundance: .; len: 16; d_gene: .; v_gene: TRBV4-3; j_gene: TRBJ2-7
CDR3nt: TGTGCCAGCTCACCAGTCTGGGGCATGGGTGAAAAACTGTTTTTT; CDR3aa: CASSPVWGMGEKLFF; abundance: .; len: 15; d_gene: .; v_gene: TRBV18; j_gene: TRBJ1-4
CDR3nt: TGTGCCAGCAGTTCCCCGGGACTAGCGGGAGAGGGGGAGCAGTACTTC; CDR3aa: CASSSPGLAGEGEQYF; abundance: .; len: 16; d_gene: TRBD2; v_gene: TRBV28; j_gene: TRBJ2-7
CDR3nt: TGTGCCAGCAGCTCGTTCACCGCGCGACAGGGACTCTACGAGCAGTACTTC; CDR3aa: CASSSFTARQGLYEQYF; abundance: .; len: 17; d_gene: .; v_gene: TRBV5-6; j_gene: TRBJ2-7
CDR3nt: TGTGCCAGCAGCCCACCGTGGGGGGAGAGGGACAATGAGCAGTTCTTC; CDR3aa: CASSPPWGERDNEQFF; abundance: .; len: 16; d_gene: .; v_gene: TRBV5-4; j_gene: TRBJ2-1
CDR3nt: TGTGCCAGCAGTCCTTATCCGGGGAGGGCGCGCGGCTACACCTTC; CDR3aa: CASSPYPGRARGYTF; abundance: .; len: 15; d_gene: .; v_gene: TRBV28; j_gene: TRBJ1-2
CDR3nt: TGCGCCAGCAGCCAAAACGCGGTTACAGATACGCAGTATTTT; CDR3aa: CASSQNAVTDTQYF; abundance: .; len: 14; d_gene: .; v_gene: TRBV4-1; j_gene: TRBJ2-3
CDR3nt: TGTGTCAACGGGGGGTCCTACAATGAGCAGTTCTTC; CDR3aa: CVNGGSYNEQFF; abundance: once; len: 12; d_gene: TRBD2; v_gene: TRBV27; j_gene: TRBJ2-1
CDR3nt: TGTGCCAGCAGCATTTCAGGGGGCGCTTACGAGCAGTACTTC; CDR3aa: CASSISGGAYEQYF; abundance: .; len: 14; d_gene: TRBD1; v_gene: TRBV5-4; j_gene: TRBJ2-7
CDR3nt: TGTGCCAGCTCACCCGCCGGGGGGAACACTGAAGCTTTCTTT; CDR3aa: CASSPAGGNTEAFF; abundance: .; len: 14; d_gene: .; v_gene: TRBV18; j_gene: TRBJ1-1
CDR3nt: TGTGCCAGCTCACCCTCTAGCGGGGGCTCCTACGAGCAGTACTTC; CDR3aa: CASSPSSGGSYEQYF; abundance: .; len: 15; d_gene: TRBD2; v_gene: TRBV18; j_gene: TRBJ2-7
CDR3nt: TGTGCCAGCAGTGTACGGATAGGGACATGGCGCACCGGGGAGCTGTTTTTT; CDR3aa: CASSVRIGTWRTGELFF; abundance: .; len: 17; d_gene: .; v_gene: TRBV28; j_gene: TRBJ2-2
CDR3nt: TGCGCCAGCAGCTTGGACAGGGTTGTAGATACGCAGTATTTT; CDR3aa: CASSLDRVVDTQYF; abundance: .; len: 14; d_gene: .; v_gene: TRBV5-1; j_gene: TRBJ2-3
CDR3nt: TGTGCCAGCAGTTTGTCCGAAGAGACCCAGTACTTC; CDR3aa: CASSLSEETQYF; abundance: .; len: 12; d_gene: .; v_gene: TRBV27; j_gene: TRBJ2-5
CDR3nt: TGTGCCAGCGGCCGGGGCAGGGGTATTTTTGGCTACACCTTC; CDR3aa: CASGRGRGIFGYTF; abundance: .; len: 14; d_gene: .; v_gene: TRBV6-5; j_gene: TRBJ1-2
CDR3nt: TGTGCCAGCAGCACCGGAGCGGGAGGGAAAACCTACGAGCAGTACTTC; CDR3aa: CASSTGAGGKTYEQYF; abundance: .; len: 16; d_gene: TRBD2; v_gene: TRBV7-2; j_gene: TRBJ2-7
CDR3nt: TGTGCCAGTAGTATCTGGGGAATCCGAGTCATGAACACTGAAGCTTTCTTT; CDR3aa: CASSIWGIRVMNTEAFF; abundance: few; len: 17; d_gene: .; v_gene: TRBV19; j_gene: TRBJ1-1
CDR3nt: TGTGCCAGCAGCTTTGGGACTAGCGGGAGCTCCTACAATGAGCAGTTCTTC; CDR3aa: CASSFGTSGSSYNEQFF; abundance: .; len: 17; d_gene: TRBD2; v_gene: TRBV5-5; j_gene: TRBJ2-1
CDR3nt: TGTGCCAGTAGTCGGACTAGCGGGAGATACGAGCAGTACTTC; CDR3aa: CASSRTSGRYEQYF; abundance: few; len: 14; d_gene: TRBD2; v_gene: TRBV19; j_gene: TRBJ2-7
CDR3nt: TGCAGCGTCCCCGGCGAGGCTAGCGGGTACAATGAGCAGTTCTTC; CDR3aa: CSVPGEASGYNEQFF; abundance: few; len: 15; d_gene: TRBD2; v_gene: TRBV29-1; j_gene: TRBJ2-1
CDR3nt: TGTGCCAGCAGTCCCCGGTGGGGGCGGGAGGGCCGAGGGACAGATACGCAGTATTTT; CDR3aa: CASSPRWGREGRGTDTQYF; abundance: .; len: 19; d_gene: TRBD2; v_gene: TRBV28; j_gene: TRBJ2-3
CDR3nt: TGTGCCAGCAGTCCTAGGGGGTTGGGAAATTCACCCCTCCACTTT; CDR3aa: CASSPRGLGNSPLHF; abundance: .; len: 15; d_gene: .; v_gene: TRBV7-9; j_gene: TRBJ1-6
CDR3nt: TGTGCCAGCAGCGCCGGGGGCGGGGGCTTCTCAGATACGCAGTATTTT; CDR3aa: CASSAGGGGFSDTQYF; abundance: .; len: 16; d_gene: .; v_gene: TRBV7-9; j_gene: TRBJ2-3
CDR3nt: TGTGCCAGCAGCCAGACAACTAGTTCGGAGACCCAGTACTTC; CDR3aa: CASSQTTSSETQYF; abundance: .; len: 14; d_gene: .; v_gene: TRBV4-2; j_gene: TRBJ2-5